Listed below are T cell receptor beta chains from one sample, sequenced in a study of cytomegalovirus exposure and HLA in healthy donors. The method was immunoSEQ multiplex PCR; TCRdb's version includes in-frame clones alone and lacks a portion of them. Among 180,000 or so clones listed, around 74% were seen once. The sample was PBMCs. These TCRs come from a male donor in good health and CMV-seronegative. CDR3s include the opening cysteine and the closing phenylalanine or tryptophan. The D gene is left open where the match is weak. Expanded clones are given a class, and other clones once, few, many or no size at all.

clone_size j_call v_call d_call cdr3_aa cdr3_nt
once TRBJ2-3 TRBV4-1 NA CASSQALTDTQYF TGCGCCAGCAGCCAAGCCCTTACAGATACGCAGTATTTT
NA TRBJ1-2 TRBV7-2 TRBD1 CASSHPKGQGDYGYTF TGTGCCAGCAGCCACCCGAAAGGACAGGGGGACTATGGCTACACCTTC
NA TRBJ2-1 TRBV7-2 TRBD1 CASSTGPGQLDNEQFF TGTGCCAGCAGCACAGGACCGGGACAGTTGGACAATGAGCAGTTCTTC
few TRBJ2-3 TRBV29-1 TRBD2 CSVGGEGVADTQYF TGCAGCGTCGGAGGGGAGGGAGTGGCAGATACGCAGTATTTT
NA TRBJ2-7 TRBV6-6 TRBD2 CASSYSSLAGWEQYF TGTGCCAGCAGTTACTCCAGTCTAGCGGGGTGGGAGCAGTACTTC
NA TRBJ2-2 TRBV28 NA CASSFQGMNTGELFF TGTGCCAGCAGTTTTCAGGGGATGAATACCGGGGAGCTGTTTTTT
few TRBJ2-3 TRBV6-1 NA CASSDRGGGTDTQYF TGTGCCAGCAGCGACAGGGGAGGGGGCACAGATACGCAGTATTTT
NA TRBJ2-5 TRBV9 TRBD2 CASSGSGGSLVETQYF TGTGCCAGCAGCGGAAGCGGGGGGTCTCTCGTAGAGACCCAGTACTTC
NA TRBJ1-6 TRBV4-1 NA CASSQAGGLQSPLHF TGCGCCAGCAGCCAAGCCGGGGGGCTTCAGTCACCCCTCCACTTT
NA TRBJ1-6 TRBV6-8 NA CASTRDSGKYYNSPLHF TGTGCCAGCACCCGGGACTCGGGCAAATACTATAATTCACCCCTCCACTTT
once TRBJ1-5 TRBV30 TRBD1 CAWSQLDRGQPQHF TGTGCCTGGAGCCAACTGGACAGGGGTCAGCCCCAGCATTTT
NA TRBJ2-3 TRBV28 TRBD1 CASGQGVLDTQYF TGTGCCAGCGGGCAGGGGGTTTTGGATACGCAGTATTTT
once TRBJ1-2 TRBV6-6 NA CASSDRGQGHFYTF TGTGCCAGCAGTGATAGAGGGCAGGGGCATTTCTACACCTTC